This T cell receptor (beta chain) emerged from a study of shared clonotypes between healthy human individuals. Points from the study as a whole: When naive CD4 clonotypes were compared across a handful of donors, approximately 4.9% were shared. It was only blood that was sampled, and tissue repertoires likely differ.

This clone showed up just once. The antigen is not known. Generated by immunoSEQ multiplex PCR, the TCRdb table keeps only in-frame clones and is missing some. The sample consists of 2 million or so clones, over 85% of them appearing once. This TCR derives from a man aged 18 to 29 in good health. The sequenced material came from naive CD4+ T cells sorted from blood. Subset noted: CD45RA+ positively selected.

CDR3 region: CASSLLVAVGFYEQYF. The CDR3 bases are TGTGCCAGCAGCTTATTGGTGGCAGTCGGGTTCTACGAGCAGTACTTC. The chain has TRBV7-2 and TRBJ2-7; D is uncertain. Germline-derived CDR1 and CDR2 are SGHTA and FQGNSA. The V gene lost 2 bases and the J gene lost 3 bases, with 17 bases spanning the gap. This CDR3 is 16 amino acids long.